This T cell receptor (beta chain) was recorded in a study of shared clonotypes between healthy human individuals. About the research overall: CD4 naive and memory got three plates each, CD8 naive two, CD8 memory one. Points from the study as a whole: Larger estimated richness was generally seen in naive subsets than in memory subsets.

CDR1 LNHDA and CDR2 SQIVND come from the germline V gene (reference sequence). After removal of 6 bases from V and 5 bases from J, the junction contained 6 bases not matched to a gene. The length of the CDR3 is 15 residues. Donors comprised only Caucasian adults living in Nashville, Tennessee. Some clones are missing from TCRdb's copy, which holds only in-frame ones; the method was immunoSEQ multiplex PCR. In the table there are roughly 1,600,000 clones, approximately 98.5% of which are singletons. Of note for this clone: Its antigen is undetermined.

Sequenced input: naive CD4+ T cells sorted from blood. The sample's subset: CD45RA+ positively selected. This sequence joins TRBV19 and TRBJ2-2; TRBD2 matches at 10 bases. The origin of this receptor is a man aged 30 to 45 in good health. CDR3 coding DNA: TGTGCCAGTAGAGAGGTAGCGGGAGGAACCGGGGAGCTGTTTTTT. This encodes CASREVAGGTGELFF.